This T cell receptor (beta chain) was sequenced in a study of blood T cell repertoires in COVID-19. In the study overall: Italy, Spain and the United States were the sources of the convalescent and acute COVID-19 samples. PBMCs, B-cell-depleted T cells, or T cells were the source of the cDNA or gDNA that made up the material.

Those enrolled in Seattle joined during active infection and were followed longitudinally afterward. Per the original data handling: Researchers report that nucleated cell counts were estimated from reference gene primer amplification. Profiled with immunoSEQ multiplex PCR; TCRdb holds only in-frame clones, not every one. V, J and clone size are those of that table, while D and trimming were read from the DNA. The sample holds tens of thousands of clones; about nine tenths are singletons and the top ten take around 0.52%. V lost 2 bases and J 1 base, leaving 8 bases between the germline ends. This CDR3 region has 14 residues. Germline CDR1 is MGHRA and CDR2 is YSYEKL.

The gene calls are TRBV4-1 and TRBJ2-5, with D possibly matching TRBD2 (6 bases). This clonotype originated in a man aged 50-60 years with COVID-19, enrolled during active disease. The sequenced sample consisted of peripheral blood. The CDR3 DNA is TGCGCCAGCAGCCAACCGACTAGCCAAGAGACCCAGTACTTC. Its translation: CASSQPTSQETQYF.